Listed below are T cell receptor beta chains from one sample, sequenced in a study of blood T cell repertoires in COVID-19. Clones were read by immunoSEQ multiplex PCR, and TCRdb kept only the in-frame ones, dropping some. The sample includes some 54,000 clones, roughly four fifths of them seen just once. The sample was peripheral blood. These receptor sequences come from a woman aged 60-70 years with acute or convalescent COVID-19. Each CDR3 is given with its conserved first and last residue. The D gene is left open where the match is weak. The listing skips clone size in some rows; elsewhere it reads once, few, many or a size class.

TRBV27	TRBD1	TRBJ2-7	NA	CASSPTGTGPYEQYF	TGTGCCAGCAGTCCGACCGGGACAGGGCCATACGAGCAGTACTTC
TRBV13	NA	TRBJ2-2	once	CASSYQNRDGGWGELFF	TGTGCCAGCAGCTACCAAAACAGGGACGGCGGCTGGGGGGAGCTGTTTTTT
TRBV2	TRBD1	TRBJ2-5	NA	CASSRGRRETQYF	TGTGCCAGCTCCAGGGGGCGACGGGAGACCCAGTACTTC
TRBV3-1/TRBV3-2	TRBD1	TRBJ1-2	NA	CASSSGQGSFPGYF	TGTGCCAGCAGCTCAGGACAGGGTTCTTTTCCAGGATACTTC
TRBV14	TRBD2	TRBJ2-2	NA	CASSQNYAGGAGELFF	TGTGCCAGCAGCCAGAACTATGCGGGGGGGGCCGGGGAGCTGTTTTTT
TRBV7-7	NA	TRBJ2-2	NA	CASSLVPGSNTGELFF	TGTGCCAGCAGCTTAGTTCCGGGTTCGAACACCGGGGAGCTGTTTTTT
TRBV6-4	NA	TRBJ2-2	NA	CASKGQVNTGELFF	TGTGCCAGCAAAGGACAAGTGAACACCGGGGAGCTGTTTTTT
TRBV3-1/TRBV3-2	TRBD1	TRBJ1-4	once	CASSHRQGLNEKLFF	TGTGCCAGCAGCCACCGACAGGGGCTAAATGAAAAACTGTTTTTT
TRBV28	NA	TRBJ2-3	NA	CASGPWRRGADTQYF	TGTGCCAGCGGGCCCTGGAGAAGGGGCGCAGATACGCAGTATTTT
TRBV28	NA	TRBJ1-1	NA	CASSPPWSLNTEAFF	TGTGCCAGCAGTCCCCCGTGGAGTTTGAACACTGAAGCTTTCTTT
TRBV7-3	TRBD1	TRBJ1-2	NA	CASSLDPGGGSNYGYTF	TGTGCCAGCAGCTTAGATCCAGGGGGCGGTTCAAACTATGGCTACACCTTC
TRBV10-1	NA	TRBJ1-5	few	CARSKDRNNQPQHF	TGCGCCAGAAGCAAGGACAGAAATAATCAGCCCCAGCATTTT
TRBV9	TRBD1	TRBJ1-6	NA	CASSAGTGGQSPLHF	TGTGCCAGCAGCGCAGGGACAGGGGGACAGTCACCCCTCCACTTT
TRBV2	NA	TRBJ2-2	medium-sized	CASSEASLLGTGELFF	TGTGCCAGCAGTGAAGCGTCACTCCTTGGCACCGGGGAGCTGTTTTTT
TRBV28	NA	TRBJ2-2	few	CASSPGDSRNTGELFF	TGTGCCAGCAGTCCGGGGGACAGTCGGAATACCGGGGAGCTGTTTTTT
TRBV7-9	NA	TRBJ1-4	NA	CASSSSEGDTNEKLFF	TGTGCCAGCAGCTCATCCGAGGGAGATACTAATGAAAAACTGTTTTTT
TRBV3-1/TRBV3-2	NA	TRBJ2-5	NA	CASSRDRDKRPETQYF	TGTGCCAGCAGCCGTGACCGGGACAAAAGGCCAGAGACCCAGTACTTC
TRBV24-1	TRBD1	TRBJ1-2	few	CATSDPRKGQGLGYTF	TGTGCCACCAGTGATCCTCGAAAGGGACAGGGACTTGGCTACACCTTC
TRBV7-9	NA	TRBJ2-7	NA	CASSPTRNEQYF	TGTGCCAGCAGCCCAACACGAAACGAGCAGTACTTC
TRBV9	NA	TRBJ1-2	NA	CASSVGAGSGYTF	TGTGCCAGCAGCGTAGGGGCCGGTTCGGGCTACACCTTC
TRBV7-8	TRBD1	TRBJ1-2	once	CASSLYDRGSGYTF	TGTGCCAGCAGCCTTTACGACAGGGGAAGCGGCTACACCTTC
TRBV5-1	NA	TRBJ1-1	few	CASSFQVGATEAFF	TGCGCCAGCAGCTTTCAGGTAGGGGCCACTGAAGCTTTCTTT
TRBV28	TRBD1	TRBJ1-1	NA	CASSLGGTGGTEAFF	TGTGCCAGCAGTTTAGGTGGGACAGGGGGCACTGAAGCTTTCTTT
TRBV5-4	NA	TRBJ2-7	NA	CASSPSEGRYEQYF	TGTGCCAGCAGCCCATCGGAGGGGCGCTACGAGCAGTACTTC
TRBV2	NA	TRBJ2-5	NA	CASSEETRETQYF	TGTGCCAGCAGTGAAGAGACTAGGGAGACCCAGTACTTC
TRBV29-1	NA	TRBJ2-7	few	CSVNRTPYEQYF	TGCAGCGTTAACAGGACCCCCTACGAGCAGTACTTC
TRBV29-1	NA	TRBJ2-7	NA	CSVGYRGGPSYEQYF	TGCAGCGTTGGATATCGAGGCGGGCCTTCCTACGAGCAGTACTTC
TRBV7-9	TRBD1	TRBJ2-5	NA	CASSLPQGDPGEETQYF	TGTGCCAGCAGCTTACCCCAGGGGGACCCTGGCGAAGAGACCCAGTACTTC
TRBV30	NA	TRBJ1-3	NA	CAWSVPQGTAGNTIYF	TGTGCCTGGAGTGTTCCGCAGGGGACGGCTGGAAACACCATATATTTT
TRBV28	NA	TRBJ1-1	NA	CASSPLDRANTEAFF	TGTGCCAGCAGTCCCTTGGACAGAGCGAACACTGAAGCTTTCTTT
TRBV24-1	NA	TRBJ1-5	NA	CATSDAGGHQPQHF	TGTGCCACCAGTGATGCCGGTGGGCATCAGCCCCAGCATTTT
TRBV19	TRBD1	TRBJ1-1	NA	CASSSRRTGGMNTEAFF	TGTGCCAGTAGTTCCCGCAGGACAGGGGGCATGAACACTGAAGCTTTCTTT
TRBV15	NA	TRBJ2-3	NA	CATSRVTLWRESTDTQYF	TGTGCCACCAGCAGAGTCACCCTATGGAGGGAGAGCACAGATACGCAGTATTTT
TRBV7-2	TRBD1	TRBJ1-1	NA	CASSVTGGVTEAFF	TGTGCCAGCAGCGTGACAGGGGGGGTCACTGAAGCTTTCTTT
TRBV7-2	TRBD2	TRBJ2-1	NA	CASRTSGRKVNEQFF	TGTGCCAGCCGGACTAGCGGGAGGAAAGTAAATGAGCAGTTCTTC
TRBV18	TRBD1	TRBJ2-3	NA	CASSPPGTGRHTQYF	TGTGCCAGCTCACCACCGGGGACAGGGCGACATACGCAGTATTTT
TRBV7-9	TRBD1	TRBJ2-1	NA	CASSLTGQGKDEQFF	TGTGCCAGCAGCTTAACGGGACAGGGAAAAGATGAGCAGTTCTTC
TRBV7-2	NA	TRBJ2-1	NA	CASSLGWRGGGNEQFF	TGTGCCAGCAGCTTAGGTTGGAGGGGAGGGGGCAATGAGCAGTTCTTC
TRBV15	TRBD2	TRBJ2-1	once	CATSRNSGSGNYNEQFF	TGTGCCACCAGCAGAAATAGCGGGAGCGGAAACTACAATGAGCAGTTCTTC
TRBV5-1	NA	TRBJ2-1	NA	CASSLGDYQRDEQFF	TGCGCCAGCAGCTTGGGAGACTATCAACGAGATGAGCAGTTCTTC
TRBV7-2	TRBD1	TRBJ1-5	few	CASSLGSGQGYQPQHF	TGTGCCAGCAGCTTAGGAAGTGGACAGGGGTATCAGCCCCAGCATTTT
TRBV24-1	NA	TRBJ1-2	few	CATSDGTTGYYGYTF	TGTGCCACCAGTGATGGAACGACAGGATACTATGGCTACACCTTC
TRBV4-1	NA	TRBJ1-1	once	CASSQPTTEAFF	TGCGCCAGCAGCCAACCCACAACTGAAGCTTTCTTT
TRBV15	TRBD1	TRBJ2-2	few	CATSRDKRQGYTGELFF	TGTGCCACCAGCAGAGATAAGAGACAGGGATACACCGGGGAGCTGTTTTTT
TRBV6-1	NA	TRBJ2-1	NA	CASSHGLSEQFF	TGTGCCAGCAGCCACGGACTATCTGAGCAGTTCTTC
TRBV10-3	NA	TRBJ1-2	few	CAISESPGEGYTF	TGTGCCATCAGTGAGTCCCCGGGAGAGGGCTACACCTTC
TRBV18	TRBD2	TRBJ2-5	NA	CASSPPVSGETQYF	TGTGCCAGCTCTCCCCCGGTTAGCGGGGAGACCCAGTACTTC
TRBV6-5	TRBD1	TRBJ1-5	NA	CASRKTGSNQPQHF	TGTGCCAGCAGGAAGACAGGGAGCAATCAGCCCCAGCATTTT
TRBV25-1	NA	TRBJ2-3	once	CASTSPSTDTQYF	TGTGCCAGCACCTCCCCTAGCACAGATACGCAGTATTTT
TRBV6-5	NA	TRBJ1-2	NA	CASSYGGGIGVYTF	TGTGCCAGCAGTTACGGGGGGGGTATCGGTGTCTACACCTTC
TRBV6-5	NA	TRBJ1-1	NA	CASSHSEGGINTEAFF	TGTGCCAGCAGTCACTCGGAGGGAGGGATCAACACTGAAGCTTTCTTT
TRBV30	TRBD2	TRBJ2-3	NA	CAWRLAGILSTDTQYF	TGTGCCTGGAGACTAGCGGGGATCCTAAGCACAGATACGCAGTATTTT
TRBV6-5	NA	TRBJ1-2	few	CASSYSTEPRNGYTF	TGTGCCAGCAGTTACTCGACAGAACCCCGCAATGGCTACACCTTC
TRBV19	NA	TRBJ1-1	NA	CASSLWTANTEAFF	TGTGCCAGTAGTTTGTGGACAGCGAACACTGAAGCTTTCTTT
TRBV28	NA	TRBJ1-1	NA	CASLKGGPNTEAFF	TGTGCCAGCCTCAAGGGGGGGCCGAACACTGAAGCTTTCTTT
TRBV28	NA	TRBJ1-1	NA	CASRTQGLEAFF	TGTGCCAGCAGGACACAGGGTCTTGAAGCTTTCTTT
TRBV30	NA	TRBJ2-3	NA	CAWSVSHRPRGTDTQYF	TGTGCCTGGAGTGTAAGTCACCGGCCGCGCGGAACAGATACGCAGTATTTT